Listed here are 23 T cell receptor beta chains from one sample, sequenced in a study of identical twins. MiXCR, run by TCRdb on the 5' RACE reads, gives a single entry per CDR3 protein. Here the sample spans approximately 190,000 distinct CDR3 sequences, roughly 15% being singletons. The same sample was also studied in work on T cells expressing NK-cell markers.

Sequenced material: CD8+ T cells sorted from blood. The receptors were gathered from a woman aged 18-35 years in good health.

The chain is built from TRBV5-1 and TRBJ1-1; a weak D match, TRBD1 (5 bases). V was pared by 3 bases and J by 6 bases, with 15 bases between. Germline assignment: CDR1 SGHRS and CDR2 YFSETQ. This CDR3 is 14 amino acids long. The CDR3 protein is CASSSYGAASEAFF. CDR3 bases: TGCGCCAGCAGCTCCTACGGGGCAGCGTCTGAAGCTTTCTTT.

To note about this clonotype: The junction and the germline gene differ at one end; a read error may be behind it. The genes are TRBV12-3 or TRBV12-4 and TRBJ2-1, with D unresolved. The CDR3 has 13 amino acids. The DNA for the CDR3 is TGTACCAGCAGTTTAAGTAGTCACAATGAGCAGTTCTTC. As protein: CTSSLSSHNEQFF.

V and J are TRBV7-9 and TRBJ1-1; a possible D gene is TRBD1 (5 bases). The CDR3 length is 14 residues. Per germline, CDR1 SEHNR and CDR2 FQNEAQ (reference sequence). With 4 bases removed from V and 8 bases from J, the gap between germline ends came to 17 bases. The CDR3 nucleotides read TGTGCCAGCAGCTCGGGCTCCGCTCGGGGCGAAGCTTTCTTT. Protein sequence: CASSSGSARGEAFF.

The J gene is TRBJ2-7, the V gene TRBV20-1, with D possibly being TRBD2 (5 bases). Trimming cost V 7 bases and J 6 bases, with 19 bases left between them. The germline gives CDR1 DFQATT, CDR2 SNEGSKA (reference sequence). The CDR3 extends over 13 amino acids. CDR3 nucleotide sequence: TGCAGTGTATTTCCTAGCTGGTCCCGCGAGCAGTACTTC. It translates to CSVFPSWSREQYF.

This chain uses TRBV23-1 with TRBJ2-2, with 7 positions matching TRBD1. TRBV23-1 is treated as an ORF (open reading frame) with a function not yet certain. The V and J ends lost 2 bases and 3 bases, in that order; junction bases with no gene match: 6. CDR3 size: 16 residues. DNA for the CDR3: TGCGCCAGCAGTCAACATGACAGGGCCGACACCGGGGAGCTGTTTTTT. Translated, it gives CASSQHDRADTGELFF.

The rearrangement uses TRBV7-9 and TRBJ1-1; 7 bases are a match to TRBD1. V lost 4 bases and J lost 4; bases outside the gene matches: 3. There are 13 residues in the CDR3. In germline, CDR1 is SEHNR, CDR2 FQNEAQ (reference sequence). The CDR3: CASSSTGFTEAFF. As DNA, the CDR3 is TGTGCCAGCAGCTCGACAGGGTTCACTGAAGCTTTCTTT.

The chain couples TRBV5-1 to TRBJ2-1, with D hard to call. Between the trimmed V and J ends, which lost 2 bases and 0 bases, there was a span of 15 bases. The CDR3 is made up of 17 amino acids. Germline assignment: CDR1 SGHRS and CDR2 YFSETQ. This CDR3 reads CASSLGERLSSYNEQFF. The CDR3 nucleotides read TGCGCCAGCAGCTTAGGAGAGCGCTTAAGCTCCTACAATGAGCAGTTCTTC.

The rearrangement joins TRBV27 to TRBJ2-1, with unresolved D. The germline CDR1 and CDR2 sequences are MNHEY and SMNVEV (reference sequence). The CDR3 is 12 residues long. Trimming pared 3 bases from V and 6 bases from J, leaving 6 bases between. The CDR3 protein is CASSFNPNEQFF. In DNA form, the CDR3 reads TGTGCCAGCAGTTTTAACCCCAATGAGCAGTTCTTC.

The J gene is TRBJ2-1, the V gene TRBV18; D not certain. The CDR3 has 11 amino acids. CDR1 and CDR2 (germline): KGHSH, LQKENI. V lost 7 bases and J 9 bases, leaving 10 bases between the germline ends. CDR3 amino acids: CASFKSGEQFF. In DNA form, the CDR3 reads TGTGCCAGCTTTAAGTCCGGTGAGCAGTTCTTC.

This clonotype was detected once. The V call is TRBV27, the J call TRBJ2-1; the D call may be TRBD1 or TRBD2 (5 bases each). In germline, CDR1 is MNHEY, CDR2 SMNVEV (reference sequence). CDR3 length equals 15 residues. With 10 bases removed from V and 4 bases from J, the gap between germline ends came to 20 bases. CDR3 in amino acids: CATTLGGMAYNEQFF. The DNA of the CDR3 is TGTGCCACCACCCTTGGGGGTATGGCGTACAATGAGCAGTTCTTC.

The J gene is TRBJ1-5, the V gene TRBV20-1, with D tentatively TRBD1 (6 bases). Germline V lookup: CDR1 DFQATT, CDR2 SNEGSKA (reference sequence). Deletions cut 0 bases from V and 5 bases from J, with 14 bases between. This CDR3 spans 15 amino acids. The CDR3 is CSARDRGARYQPQHF. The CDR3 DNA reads TGCAGTGCTAGAGATCGGGGGGCGCGTTATCAGCCCCAGCATTTT.

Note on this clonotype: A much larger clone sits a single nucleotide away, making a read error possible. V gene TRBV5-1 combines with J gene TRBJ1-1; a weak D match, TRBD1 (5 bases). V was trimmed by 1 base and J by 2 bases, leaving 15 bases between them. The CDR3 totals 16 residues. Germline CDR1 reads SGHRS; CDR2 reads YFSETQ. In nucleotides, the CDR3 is TGCGCCAGCAGCTTGACGTCGGGGCTGATAAACACTGAAGCTTTCTTT. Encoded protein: CASSLTSGLINTEAFF.

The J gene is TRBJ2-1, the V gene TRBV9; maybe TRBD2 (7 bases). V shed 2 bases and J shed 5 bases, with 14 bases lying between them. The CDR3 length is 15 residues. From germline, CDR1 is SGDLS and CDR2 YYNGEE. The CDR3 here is CASSVAGAPHNEQFF. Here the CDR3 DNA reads TGTGCCAGCAGCGTGGCGGGGGCCCCTCACAATGAGCAGTTCTTC.

CDR3 protein: CASSLKDGPLYGYTF. The CDR3 nucleotides read TGTGCCAGCAGTTTGAAGGACGGCCCTTTATACGGCTACACCTTC. The chain recombines TRBV7-2 with TRBJ1-2; D is undetermined. The V and J ends lost 6 bases and 8 bases respectively, with 22 bases between them. CDR3 length equals 15 residues. Germline assignment: CDR1 SGHTA and CDR2 FQGNSA.

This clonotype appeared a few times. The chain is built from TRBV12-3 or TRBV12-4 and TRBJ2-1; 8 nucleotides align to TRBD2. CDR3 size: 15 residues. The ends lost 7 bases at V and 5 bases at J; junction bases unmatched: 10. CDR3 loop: CASTLGTSPHNEQFF. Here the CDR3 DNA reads TGTGCCAGCACCCTGGGGACTAGTCCCCACAATGAGCAGTTCTTC.

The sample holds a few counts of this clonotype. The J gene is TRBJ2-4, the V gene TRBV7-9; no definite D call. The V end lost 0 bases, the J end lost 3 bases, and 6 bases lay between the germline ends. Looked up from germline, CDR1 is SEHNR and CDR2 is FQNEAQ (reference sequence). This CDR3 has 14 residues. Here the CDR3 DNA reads TGTGCCAGCAGCTTAGCGAACGGCAAAAACATTCAGTACTTC. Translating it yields CASSLANGKNIQYF.

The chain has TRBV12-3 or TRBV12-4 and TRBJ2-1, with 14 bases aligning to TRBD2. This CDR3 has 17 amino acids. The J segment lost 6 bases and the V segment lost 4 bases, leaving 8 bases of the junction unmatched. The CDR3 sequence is CASSSNSGTSGSNEQFF. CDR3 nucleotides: TGTGCCAGCAGTTCAAATTCCGGGACTAGCGGGAGCAATGAGCAGTTCTTC.

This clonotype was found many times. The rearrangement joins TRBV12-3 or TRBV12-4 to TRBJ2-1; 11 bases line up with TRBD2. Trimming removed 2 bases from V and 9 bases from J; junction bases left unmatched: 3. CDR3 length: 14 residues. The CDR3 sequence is CASSLLAGGGEQFF. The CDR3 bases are TGTGCCAGCAGTTTACTAGCGGGGGGAGGTGAGCAGTTCTTC.

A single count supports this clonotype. The chain's CDR3 is CAWREDSQETQYF. CDR3 nucleotides: TGTGCCTGGAGAGAGGACAGTCAAGAGACCCAGTACTTC. V is TRBV30 and J is TRBJ2-5; a weak D match, TRBD1 (6 bases). This CDR3 has 13 residues. Looked up from germline, CDR1 is GTSNPN and CDR2 is SVGIG (reference sequence). Trimming took off 3 bases at V and 2 bases at J, with 10 bases between the two ends.

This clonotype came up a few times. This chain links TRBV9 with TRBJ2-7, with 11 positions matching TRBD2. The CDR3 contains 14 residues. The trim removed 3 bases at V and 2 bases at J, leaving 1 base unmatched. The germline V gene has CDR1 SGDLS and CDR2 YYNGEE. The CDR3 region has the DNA TGTGCCAGCAGCGCGACTAGCGGGACCTACGAGCAGTACTTC. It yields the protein CASSATSGTYEQYF.

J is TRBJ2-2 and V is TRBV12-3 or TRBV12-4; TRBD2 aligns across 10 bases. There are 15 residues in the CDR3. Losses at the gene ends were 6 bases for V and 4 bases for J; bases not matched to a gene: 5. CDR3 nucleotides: TGTGCCAGCAGCTCACGACTAGCGGGCACCGGGGAGCTGTTTTTT. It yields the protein CASSSRLAGTGELFF.

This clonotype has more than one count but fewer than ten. DNA of the CDR3: TGTGCCAGCAGCTTACAGGGGTTTAGTGGAGGTCGGGAGACCCAGTACTTC. Protein sequence: CASSLQGFSGGRETQYF. This sequence joins TRBV7-9 and TRBJ2-5, with D tentatively TRBD1 (6 bases). Germline CDR1 and CDR2: SEHNR and FQNEAQ (reference sequence). The CDR3 contains 17 residues. With 2 bases removed from V and 5 bases from J, the gap between germline ends came to 21 bases.

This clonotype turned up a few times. The CDR3 is CASSVSGSVGTDTQYF. The CDR3 DNA reads as TGTGCCAGCAGCGTGAGCGGGAGCGTGGGCACAGATACGCAGTATTTT. This chain joins TRBV9 and TRBJ2-3, with 8 bases identical to TRBD2. Trimming cost V 2 bases and J 1 base; bases outside gene matches: 6. Germline CDR1 is SGDLS and CDR2 is YYNGEE. The length of the CDR3 is 16 residues.